This T cell receptor beta chain was captured in a study of early T cells in non-severe SARS-CoV-2 infection. This clonotype was seen a handful of times. Per the germline V gene, CDR1 is SEHNR and CDR2 is FQNEAQ (reference sequence). V was clipped by 5 bases and J by 4 bases, with 20 bases between them. The CDR3 length is 16 residues. TCRdb processed the 5' RACE reads anew with MiXCR; each CDR3 protein has one entry. The repertoire consists of approximately 81,000 distinct CDR3 sequences, with 5.5% to 7.5% occurring once and the leading ten covering roughly 7.8%. The sequenced sample consisted of whole blood. The sequence came from an adult who was a healthcare worker with PCR-confirmed SARS-CoV-2 infection or an uninfected control (not recorded which). The rearrangement links TRBV7-9 to TRBJ1-1; possibly TRBD1 for D (6 bases). CDR3 DNA: TGTGCCAGCAGCCTAACGCCACAGGGCCGAGGCACTGAAGCTTTCTTT. Its translation: CASSLTPQGRGTEAFF. Full variable domain (rest looked up from reference TRBV7-9 and TRBJ1-1): DTGVSQNPRHKITKRGQNVTFRCDPISEHNRLYWYRQTLGQGPEFLTYFQNEAQLEKSRLLSDRFSAERPKGSFSTLEIQRTEQGDSAMYLCASSLTPQGRGTEAFFGQGTRLTVV.